Listed below are T cell receptor beta chains from one sample, sequenced in a study of brain T cells in children with intractable seizures. Sequencing was performed with immunoSEQ multiplex PCR; in TCRdb, only in-frame clones are kept and a portion is missing. This sample yields around 340,000 clones, of which 93% are seen a single time; roughly 6% belongs to the top ten. This sample comprised peripheral blood, obtained roughly 5 months after surgery. The receptors derive from a boy younger than two with tuberous sclerosis and intractable seizures. Each CDR3 is given with its conserved first and last residue.

j_call: TRBJ1-2; v_call: TRBV5-1; cdr3_aa: CASSLLGGDGYTF
j_call: TRBJ2-7; v_call: TRBV7-9; cdr3_aa: CASSHAGVHEQYF
j_call: TRBJ2-5; v_call: TRBV5-1; cdr3_aa: CASSLGGLADKETQYF
j_call: TRBJ2-2; v_call: TRBV7-9; cdr3_aa: CASSLSTSGRDFGTGELFF
j_call: TRBJ2-1; v_call: TRBV7-6; cdr3_aa: CASSRTDNEQFF
j_call: TRBJ2-2; v_call: TRBV6-6; cdr3_aa: CASSSFGGQNTGELFF
j_call: TRBJ1-2; v_call: TRBV29-1; cdr3_aa: CSGGPGQGGVGYTF
j_call: TRBJ1-1; v_call: TRBV18; cdr3_aa: CASSPYPVMNTEAFF
j_call: TRBJ1-2; v_call: TRBV13; cdr3_aa: CASTLGDTGYTF
j_call: TRBJ1-2; v_call: TRBV5-6; cdr3_aa: CASSRDRGLWGNYGYTF
j_call: TRBJ1-4; v_call: TRBV6-5; cdr3_aa: CASRGPGDTNEKLFF
j_call: TRBJ2-1; v_call: TRBV7-9; cdr3_aa: CASSLSSYEVSRDNEQFF
j_call: TRBJ1-1; v_call: TRBV30; cdr3_aa: CAWNHPGQGNTEAFF
j_call: TRBJ2-2; v_call: TRBV6-2/TRBV6-3; cdr3_aa: CASSYSKAGGPDGWTGELFF
j_call: TRBJ2-7; v_call: TRBV14; cdr3_aa: CASSRQGLNEQYF
j_call: TRBJ1-1; v_call: TRBV6-5; cdr3_aa: CASSPTADEAFF
j_call: TRBJ1-4; v_call: TRBV5-1; cdr3_aa: CASSRQGTNEKLFF
j_call: TRBJ1-3; v_call: TRBV10-1; cdr3_aa: CASSSRLSGNTIYF
j_call: TRBJ2-4; v_call: TRBV30; cdr3_aa: CAWSPLGDIQYF
j_call: TRBJ1-6; v_call: TRBV4-1; cdr3_aa: CASSQPGQAYSPLHF
j_call: TRBJ2-5; v_call: TRBV6-5; cdr3_aa: CASSYSRGIPVETQYF
j_call: TRBJ2-5; v_call: TRBV2; cdr3_aa: CASSPSRGEETQYF